These T cell receptor beta chains were read from a single sample in a study of T cell changes during pregnancy in multiple sclerosis. Sequencing was performed with immunoSEQ multiplex PCR; in TCRdb, only in-frame clones are kept and a portion is missing. The data contain 50,000 to 80,000 clones, around 90% of them seen just once; the ten biggest clones take up approximately 1.5%. The sequences come from peripheral blood, collected in the second trimester of pregnancy. These receptors all stem from a female donor with multiple sclerosis, enrolled in a pregnancy study. The CDR3 runs from the conserved cysteine through the conserved F or W. D genes are given only for firm matches. Some rows have no size entry. The others give once, few or many, or a class for an expanded clone.

V gene,clone size,J gene,D gene,CDR3 DNA,CDR3 protein
TRBV5-1,NA,TRBJ2-1,NA,TGCGCCAGCAGCCAGGCTTGGACAGTTTACAATGAGCAGTTCTTC,CASSQAWTVYNEQFF
TRBV6-6,NA,TRBJ1-4,TRBD1,TGTGCCAGCAGTTCGGTCAGACAGGGGGGCGAAAAACTGTTTTTT,CASSSVRQGGEKLFF
TRBV27,NA,TRBJ1-2,TRBD1,TGTGCCAGCAGTCCCAACAGGGGGCTGTCAGGCTACACCTTC,CASSPNRGLSGYTF
TRBV4-3,NA,TRBJ2-4,TRBD2,TGCGCCAGCAGCCTATTACTAGCGGGAGGGCGGAAAAACATTCAGTACTTC,CASSLLLAGGRKNIQYF
TRBV6-1,NA,TRBJ2-3,TRBD1,TGTGCCACGCGTCAGGGACAGAGCACAGATACGCAGTATTTT,CATRQGQSTDTQYF
TRBV13,once,TRBJ2-7,TRBD2,TGTGCCAGCAGCCAGCGACTAGCGGGAGTGGTAGAGCAGTACTTC,CASSQRLAGVVEQYF
TRBV5-6,NA,TRBJ2-2,TRBD2,TGTGCCAGCAGCTTGGTTGTGACTAGCGGAAAGAACACCGGGGAGCTGTTTTTT,CASSLVVTSGKNTGELFF
TRBV27,NA,TRBJ2-7,TRBD2,TGTGCCAGCAGTTTAACCGGGATAGCGGGGTTCTCCTACGAGCAGTACTTC,CASSLTGIAGFSYEQYF
TRBV18,once,TRBJ1-1,NA,TGTGCCAGCTCCGCACATACAGGACCGGCGAACACTGAAGCTTTCTTT,CASSAHTGPANTEAFF
TRBV10-3,NA,TRBJ2-6,TRBD1,TGTGGCGTCCAGGGGACAGGGTCCTCTGGGGCCAACGTCCTGACTTTC,CGVQGTGSSGANVLTF
TRBV19,NA,TRBJ2-1,NA,TGTGCCAGTAGTATGGAGGGTTCCTCCTACAATGAGCAGTTCTTC,CASSMEGSSYNEQFF
TRBV6-1,NA,TRBJ2-3,NA,TGTGCCAGCAGTGAAGGACAGGCCACTCAGGGAGATACGCAGTATTTT,CASSEGQATQGDTQYF
TRBV7-3,NA,TRBJ2-5,NA,TGTGCCAGCAGCTTAAGCGGCACCCCTGAAGAGACCCAGTACTTC,CASSLSGTPEETQYF
TRBV16,many,TRBJ2-7,NA,TGTGCCAGCAGCCAATCGGGGCAGTTCTTCTACGAGCAGTACTTC,CASSQSGQFFYEQYF
TRBV27,NA,TRBJ2-1,NA,TGTGCCAGCAGTTTAGTGCACGGAGGGGCCTACAATGAGCAGTTCTTC,CASSLVHGGAYNEQFF
TRBV28,NA,TRBJ2-7,TRBD1,TGTGCCAGCAGTTCCGTGGGACAGGGGCGCTCCTACGAGCAGTACTTC,CASSSVGQGRSYEQYF